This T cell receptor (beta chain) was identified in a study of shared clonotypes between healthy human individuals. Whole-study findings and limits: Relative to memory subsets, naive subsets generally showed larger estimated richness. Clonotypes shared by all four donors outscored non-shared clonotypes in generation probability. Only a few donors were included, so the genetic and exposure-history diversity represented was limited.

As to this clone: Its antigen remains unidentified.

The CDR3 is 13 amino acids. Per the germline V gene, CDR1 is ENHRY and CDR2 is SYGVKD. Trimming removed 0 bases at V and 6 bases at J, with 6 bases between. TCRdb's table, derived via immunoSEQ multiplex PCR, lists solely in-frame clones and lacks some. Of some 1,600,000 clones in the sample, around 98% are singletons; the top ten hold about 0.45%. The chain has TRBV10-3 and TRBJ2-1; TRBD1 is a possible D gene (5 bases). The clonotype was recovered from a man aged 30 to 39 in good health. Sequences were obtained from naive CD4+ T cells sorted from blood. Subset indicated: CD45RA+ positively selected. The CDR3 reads CAISESTANEQFF. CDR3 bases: TGTGCCATCAGTGAGTCGACAGCCAATGAGCAGTTCTTC.